A selection of T cell receptor beta chains follows, all from one sample in a study of blood T cell repertoires in COVID-19. Profiling relied on immunoSEQ multiplex PCR, and the TCRdb table lists in-frame clones only, not all of them. This table holds roughly 100,000 clones, about 90% found once. The source material was peripheral blood. These receptors all stem from a human donor in a cohort sampled during active COVID-19. Both conserved end residues are part of each CDR3. The D gene is left open where the match is weak. Clone size is shown for a subset of rows, as once, few, many or a class of expanded clone.

j_gene: TRBJ2-3
abundance: NA
d_gene: TRBD2
v_gene: TRBV2
CDR3nt: TGTGCCAGCAGTATCGAGACTAGCGGGGGGGGATTAGATACGCAGTATTTT
CDR3aa: CASSIETSGGGLDTQYF

j_gene: TRBJ2-2
abundance: NA
d_gene: TRBD2
v_gene: TRBV7-9
CDR3nt: TGTGCCACCATTAGCGGGGTCGCGAACACCGGGGAGCTGTTTTTT
CDR3aa: CATISGVANTGELFF

j_gene: TRBJ2-5
abundance: once
d_gene: NA
v_gene: TRBV11-2
CDR3nt: TGTGCCAGCAGCCGCAGGGTAGTAGGGGAGACCCAGTACTTC
CDR3aa: CASSRRVVGETQYF

j_gene: TRBJ2-2
abundance: NA
d_gene: TRBD1
v_gene: TRBV5-1
CDR3nt: TGCGCCAGCAGCTCGGGACAGACCACCGGGGAGCTGTTTTTT
CDR3aa: CASSSGQTTGELFF

j_gene: TRBJ1-5
abundance: NA
d_gene: NA
v_gene: TRBV28
CDR3nt: TGTGCCAGCAGTTTTATGCAGCCCCAGCATTTT
CDR3aa: CASSFMQPQHF

j_gene: TRBJ2-1
abundance: few
d_gene: NA
v_gene: TRBV4-1
CDR3nt: TGCGCCAGCAGCCAAGAGGGGGCCCGTTGGCGATTCGGTCCCCACACCGATGAGCAGTTCTTC
CDR3aa: CASSQEGARWRFGPHTDEQFF

j_gene: TRBJ2-1
abundance: NA
d_gene: TRBD2
v_gene: TRBV7-9
CDR3nt: TGTGCCAGCAGCCCTCGAGGAGCGGGGGACAATGAGCAGTTCTTC
CDR3aa: CASSPRGAGDNEQFF

j_gene: TRBJ2-7
abundance: few
d_gene: TRBD1
v_gene: TRBV19
CDR3nt: TGTGCCGGACGACAGGGCCTCTCCTACGAGCAGTACTTC
CDR3aa: CAGRQGLSYEQYF

j_gene: TRBJ1-4
abundance: NA
d_gene: TRBD1
v_gene: TRBV20-1
CDR3nt: TGCAGTGCTAGTGGGCAGGGGGCTGACGAAAAACTGTTTTTT
CDR3aa: CSASGQGADEKLFF

j_gene: TRBJ1-4
abundance: NA
d_gene: NA
v_gene: TRBV7-9
CDR3nt: TGTGCCAGCAGCGCTCAAGGGGGAGAGAATGAAAAACTGTTTTTT
CDR3aa: CASSAQGGENEKLFF

j_gene: TRBJ2-1
abundance: NA
d_gene: NA
v_gene: TRBV5-1
CDR3nt: TGCGCCAGCAGCCACCCTCTAGCGCACACTAGGGATGAGCAGTTCTTC
CDR3aa: CASSHPLAHTRDEQFF

j_gene: TRBJ1-2
abundance: NA
d_gene: NA
v_gene: TRBV5-4
CDR3nt: TGTGCCAGCAGCTTGGGCAGGGGTGGCTATGGCTACACCTTC
CDR3aa: CASSLGRGGYGYTF

j_gene: TRBJ1-3
abundance: NA
d_gene: TRBD1
v_gene: TRBV18
CDR3nt: TGTGCCAGCTCACCCGGGACAGCTGGAAACACCATATATTTT
CDR3aa: CASSPGTAGNTIYF

j_gene: TRBJ1-1
abundance: few
d_gene: TRBD1
v_gene: TRBV28
CDR3nt: TGTGCCAGCAGTTCCTGGACAGGGCCAAACACTGAAGCTTTCTTT
CDR3aa: CASSSWTGPNTEAFF

j_gene: TRBJ2-7
abundance: once
d_gene: TRBD1
v_gene: TRBV7-9
CDR3nt: TGTGCCAGCAGTCGTCCCGGGACAGGGGGCTACGACGAGCAGTACTTC
CDR3aa: CASSRPGTGGYDEQYF

j_gene: TRBJ2-7
abundance: NA
d_gene: TRBD2
v_gene: TRBV6-5
CDR3nt: TGTGCCAGCAGCGTAGCGGGAGGAGTGTACGAGCAGTACTTC
CDR3aa: CASSVAGGVYEQYF

j_gene: TRBJ2-5
abundance: NA
d_gene: TRBD2
v_gene: TRBV7-9
CDR3nt: TGTGCCAGCAGCTTAGGCGGGAGGGCCAGGGAGACCCAGTACTTC
CDR3aa: CASSLGGRARETQYF

j_gene: TRBJ1-2
abundance: NA
d_gene: NA
v_gene: TRBV18
CDR3nt: TGTGCCAGCTCACCACCGAAGGGCAGGGGTGAAGGCTACACCTTC
CDR3aa: CASSPPKGRGEGYTF

j_gene: TRBJ2-5
abundance: NA
d_gene: NA
v_gene: TRBV2
CDR3nt: TGTGCCAGCAGAAGACAGGAAAAAAAGGGGGAGACCCAGTACTTC
CDR3aa: CASRRQEKKGETQYF

j_gene: TRBJ1-1
abundance: once
d_gene: NA
v_gene: TRBV30
CDR3nt: TGTGCCTGGAGTGTGACAGACACTGAAGCTTTCTTT
CDR3aa: CAWSVTDTEAFF

j_gene: TRBJ1-2
abundance: NA
d_gene: NA
v_gene: TRBV28
CDR3nt: TGTGCCAGCGCGTTAGTGGGCCCTAACTATGGCTACACCTTC
CDR3aa: CASALVGPNYGYTF

j_gene: TRBJ1-4
abundance: NA
d_gene: NA
v_gene: TRBV2
CDR3nt: TGTGCCAGCAGTGAAGTATGGGGGGCTAATGAAAAACTGTTTTTT
CDR3aa: CASSEVWGANEKLFF

j_gene: TRBJ1-4
abundance: NA
d_gene: NA
v_gene: TRBV6-5
CDR3nt: TGTGCCAGCAGTTACACACAGGAGGGCGCGGGTGAAAAACTGTTTTTT
CDR3aa: CASSYTQEGAGEKLFF

j_gene: TRBJ2-7
abundance: once
d_gene: NA
v_gene: TRBV19
CDR3nt: TGTGCCAGTAGTATAGCCCCAACAGGGAGCGACGAGCAGTACTTC
CDR3aa: CASSIAPTGSDEQYF

j_gene: TRBJ2-1
abundance: NA
d_gene: NA
v_gene: TRBV5-4
CDR3nt: TGTGCCAGCAGCTTGGCAGGTTCGGTACTCGAATTAAGCTCCTACAATGAGCAGTTCTTC
CDR3aa: CASSLAGSVLELSSYNEQFF

j_gene: TRBJ2-5
abundance: NA
d_gene: NA
v_gene: TRBV14
CDR3nt: TGTGCCAGCAGCAGACGGGAGTACCAAGAGACCCAGTACTTC
CDR3aa: CASSRREYQETQYF

j_gene: TRBJ1-1
abundance: NA
d_gene: NA
v_gene: TRBV18
CDR3nt: TGTGCCAGCTCATCAGGGGTTGACACTGAAGCTTTCTTT
CDR3aa: CASSSGVDTEAFF

j_gene: TRBJ2-5
abundance: NA
d_gene: TRBD2
v_gene: TRBV5-1
CDR3nt: TGCGCCAGCCGTTTCATAGCGGGAGCGAACCAAGAGACCCAGTACTTC
CDR3aa: CASRFIAGANQETQYF

j_gene: TRBJ2-5
abundance: NA
d_gene: TRBD1
v_gene: TRBV5-4
CDR3nt: TGTGCCAGCAGCACGCAGACAGGGTCGGGCGAGACCCAGTACTTC
CDR3aa: CASSTQTGSGETQYF

j_gene: TRBJ2-7
abundance: NA
d_gene: NA
v_gene: TRBV3-1/TRBV3-2
CDR3nt: TGTGCCAGCAGCCCGCGTTCTGGAGCCGAGCAGTACTTC
CDR3aa: CASSPRSGAEQYF

j_gene: TRBJ1-5
abundance: NA
d_gene: NA
v_gene: TRBV27
CDR3nt: TGTGCCAGCAGTTTATCGAGTAGCAGGGGCGATCAGCCCCAGCATTTT
CDR3aa: CASSLSSSRGDQPQHF

j_gene: TRBJ1-5
abundance: NA
d_gene: TRBD1
v_gene: TRBV5-1
CDR3nt: TGCGCCAGCAGCTTGGGATCAGGGGGTCAGCCCCAGCATTTT
CDR3aa: CASSLGSGGQPQHF

j_gene: TRBJ1-4
abundance: NA
d_gene: NA
v_gene: TRBV7-9
CDR3nt: TGTGCCAGCAGCTCGGGGATTCTGGGTGAAAAACTGTTTTTT
CDR3aa: CASSSGILGEKLFF

j_gene: TRBJ2-7
abundance: few
d_gene: NA
v_gene: TRBV27
CDR3nt: TGTGCCAGCAGCTCCGGGACACCCCCCTACGAGCAGTACTTC
CDR3aa: CASSSGTPPYEQYF

j_gene: TRBJ1-2
abundance: NA
d_gene: NA
v_gene: TRBV9
CDR3nt: TGTGCCAGCAGCCCGGACAGAGTAAACTATGGCTACACCTTC
CDR3aa: CASSPDRVNYGYTF

j_gene: TRBJ2-7
abundance: NA
d_gene: NA
v_gene: TRBV3-1/TRBV3-2
CDR3nt: TGTGCCAGCAGCCAAGGTTCGGGCTACGAGCAGTACTTC
CDR3aa: CASSQGSGYEQYF

j_gene: TRBJ1-3
abundance: NA
d_gene: NA
v_gene: TRBV27
CDR3nt: TGTGCCAGCAGTCCAATGAGCTCTGGAAACACCATATATTTT
CDR3aa: CASSPMSSGNTIYF

j_gene: TRBJ2-3
abundance: NA
d_gene: NA
v_gene: TRBV7-3
CDR3nt: TGTGCCAGCAGCTTAAGCGGCTGGGATACGCAGTATTTT
CDR3aa: CASSLSGWDTQYF

j_gene: TRBJ1-5
abundance: NA
d_gene: NA
v_gene: TRBV4-1
CDR3nt: TGCGCCAGCAGCCAAGTCGACTTGGGACTCGGCAATCAGCCCCAGCATTTT
CDR3aa: CASSQVDLGLGNQPQHF

j_gene: TRBJ1-6
abundance: NA
d_gene: TRBD1
v_gene: TRBV2
CDR3nt: TGTGCCAGCAGTGGGGCAGGGGGCTTCAATTCACCCCTCCACTTT
CDR3aa: CASSGAGGFNSPLHF

j_gene: TRBJ2-3
abundance: NA
d_gene: NA
v_gene: TRBV7-9
CDR3nt: TGTGCCAGCAGCTTATCAGCGGGAGATACGCAGTATTTT
CDR3aa: CASSLSAGDTQYF

j_gene: TRBJ2-7
abundance: NA
d_gene: TRBD2
v_gene: TRBV9
CDR3nt: TGTGCCAGCAGCCCAGGACTAGCGGGAGTCGAGCAGTACTTC
CDR3aa: CASSPGLAGVEQYF

j_gene: TRBJ1-6
abundance: NA
d_gene: NA
v_gene: TRBV5-1
CDR3nt: TGCGCCAGCAGGGGGGGGGAATCACCCCTCCACTTT
CDR3aa: CASRGGESPLHF

j_gene: TRBJ2-7
abundance: NA
d_gene: TRBD1
v_gene: TRBV28
CDR3nt: TGTGCCAGCAGTTTCCTGGGACAGGCCTACGAGCAGTACTTC
CDR3aa: CASSFLGQAYEQYF

j_gene: TRBJ1-3
abundance: NA
d_gene: NA
v_gene: TRBV9
CDR3nt: TGTGCCAGCAGCGACCACAGAGACTCTGGAAACACCATATATTTT
CDR3aa: CASSDHRDSGNTIYF